The sequence of this T cell receptor (beta chain) was determined in a study of blood T cells in healthy people across ages (dated by TCRdb to about 2015). About the full investigation: Template switching captured roughly one uniquely barcoded TCR beta cDNA molecule per two T cells in model experiments. To track age-related changes in TCR beta repertoire diversity, the study relied on deep sequencing normalized with unique cDNA molecular identifiers. The donors were divided into four age groups: young (average around 15 years), middle-aged (about 39), aged (approximately 62) and long-lived (about 79). To avoid experimental bias, donors of different ages were spread randomly across the sequencing lanes. The study analyzed two additional independent replicas of 1 million unique cDNA reads from the same blood draw for two donors, one aged 18 to 30 and one aged 80 or older.

The donors were 40 or so Caucasian individuals from Russia, aged roughly 6 to 100 years, who were systemically healthy. Approximately 9.3 milliliters of peripheral blood were collected from each donor into EDTA-treated Vacutainer tubes. Ficoll-Paque density-gradient centrifugation was used to isolate PBMCs, with at least 6.5 million per sample. Total RNA was extracted from PBMCs with Trizol reagent, with at least 6 micrograms obtained per sample. The percentages of naive CD45RAhigh/CD27high T cells were determined by flow cytometry on a PBMC aliquot from every donor. The germline V gene sets CDR1 to SNHLY and CDR2 to FYNNEI. The V and J ends are trimmed by 6 bases and 6 bases, leaving 17 bases between them. Inclusive of the bounding cysteine and phenylalanine, the CDR3 is 14 residues long. The only DNA kept is the CDR3, 42 bases in frame from the first base. As regards this clonotype: The clone's antigen remains unknown. Per-base quality was not reported, and no clone a single base away is much larger than it.

The library relied on 5' RACE. The sequencer listed for this sample is Illumina HiSeq 2500. The second PCR ran for roughly 7 to 12 cycles and used a J-beta primer mix along with a sample-barcoded 5' primer. A unique molecular identifier was introduced onto each TCR beta cDNA molecule by a template-switch 5' adaptor carrying 12 random nucleotides. Each sample yielded at least 2.5 million CDR3-containing paired-end reads. First-strand cDNA was synthesized from all RNA with the Mint cDNA synthesis kit, primed by a TRBC-specific oligonucleotide. Following uracil-DNA glycosylase treatment, all cDNA underwent a first 18-cycle PCR with the universal primers M1SS and BC2_uni_R. Turning to the authors' computational methods: Normalization of each sample was performed by random selection of 1 million high-quality reads, each carrying a distinct molecular identifier. Reads with shared molecular identifiers were discarded instead of being binned into consensus sequences. MiTCR, set to a Q25 quality threshold and the strictest error-elimination algorithm, was used for CDR3 identification, clonotype clustering and error correction. A nonparametric unseen species model with Euler transformation was used to estimate lower-bound total TCR beta diversity. TCRdb reanalyzed the raw reads on its own, using fastp at Q25 for trimming and MiXCR for clone calling, and kept in-frame beta chains. Rows merge per CDR3 protein into single entries with the most common DNA and genes. These V and J calls derive from TCRdb rather than the authors' analysis. The sample profile shows 550,000 to 750,000 distinct CDR3 sequences; roughly 21% of them were found once. 3.5% to 4% of the sample belongs to the ten largest clones.

What the study reported, not specific to this receptor: There was a strong correlation between observed TCR beta diversity and the percentage of naive T cells measured by flow cytometry. Donor CMV infection status was unknown, potentially confounding age-related changes in expanded clonotypes. Estimates of total diversity from one million sequenced T cells were regarded as lower bounds and underestimates. Compared with the aged group, more naive CD4+ T cells, fewer expanded clones and increased TCR diversity were shown by the long-lived group, suggesting age selection. Conclusive comparison of naive and antigen-experienced compartments was prevented by the profiling of bulk unsorted PBMCs. Observed TCR beta diversity per million T cells fell roughly linearly with age, and a significant reduction was already apparent by age approximately 40.

Sequenced input: blood. This TCR was sampled from a man between 65 and 85 years old in good health. The chain is made from TRBV2 and TRBJ2-5, and possibly TRBD2, on 6 matching bases. CDR3 sequence: CASREMGDSKTQYF. DNA sequence: TGTGCCAGCAGGGAAATGGGGGACTCGAAGACCCAGTACTTC.